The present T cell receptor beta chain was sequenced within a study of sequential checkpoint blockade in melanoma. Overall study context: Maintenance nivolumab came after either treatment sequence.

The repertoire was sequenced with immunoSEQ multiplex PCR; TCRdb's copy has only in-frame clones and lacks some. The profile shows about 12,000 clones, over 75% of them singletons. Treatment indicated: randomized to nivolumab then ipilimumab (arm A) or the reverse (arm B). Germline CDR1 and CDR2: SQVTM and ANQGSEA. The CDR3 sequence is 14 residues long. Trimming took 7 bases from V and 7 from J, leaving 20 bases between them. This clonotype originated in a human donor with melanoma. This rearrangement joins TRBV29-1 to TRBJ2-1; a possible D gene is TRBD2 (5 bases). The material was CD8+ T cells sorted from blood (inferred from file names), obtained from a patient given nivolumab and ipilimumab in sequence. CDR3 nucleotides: TGCAGCGCCGAGAGTGGCGGAGGTGGGAATGAGCAGTTCTTC. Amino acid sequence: CSAESGGGGNEQFF.